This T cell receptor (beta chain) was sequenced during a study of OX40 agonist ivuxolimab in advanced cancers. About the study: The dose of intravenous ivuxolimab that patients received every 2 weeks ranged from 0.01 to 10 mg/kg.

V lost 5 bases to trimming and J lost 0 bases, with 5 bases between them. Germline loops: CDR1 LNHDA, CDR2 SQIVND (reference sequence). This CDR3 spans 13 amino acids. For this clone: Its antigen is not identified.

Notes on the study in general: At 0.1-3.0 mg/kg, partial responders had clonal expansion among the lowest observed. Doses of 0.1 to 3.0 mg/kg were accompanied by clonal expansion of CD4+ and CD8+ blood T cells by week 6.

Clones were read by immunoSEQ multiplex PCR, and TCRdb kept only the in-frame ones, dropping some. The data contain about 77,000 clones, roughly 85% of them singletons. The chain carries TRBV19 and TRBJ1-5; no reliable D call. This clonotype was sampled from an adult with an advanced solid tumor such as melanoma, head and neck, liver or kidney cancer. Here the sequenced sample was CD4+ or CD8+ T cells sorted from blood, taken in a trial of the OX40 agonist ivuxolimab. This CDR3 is CASSVHSNQPQHF. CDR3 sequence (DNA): TGTGCCAGTAGTGTACATAGCAATCAGCCCCAGCATTTT.